The subject of this entry is one T cell receptor (beta chain). This record comes from a study of preoperative IRX-2 immunotherapy in early breast cancer. Germline assignment: CDR1 SGDLS and CDR2 YYNGEE. Trimming removed 6 bases at V and 1 base at J, with 10 bases between. This CDR3 is built from 14 residues. Treatment in this sample: preoperative locoregional IRX-2 cytokine immunotherapy. Samples came from a phase Ib trial of preoperative locoregional IRX-2 cytokine immunotherapy. This table comes from immunoSEQ multiplex PCR, and its TCRdb copy is limited to in-frame clones, with some not included. The table records over 25,000 clones, over 80% of them present only once.

This sample comprised lymph node tissue, obtained from a patient treated with IRX-2 immunotherapy. J is TRBJ2-2 and V is TRBV9; D is uncertain. The receptor comes from a human donor with breast cancer. CDR3 sequence reads: CASMSRVNTGELFF. The CDR3 DNA follows: TGTGCCAGCATGAGTCGGGTGAACACCGGGGAGCTGTTTTTT.